This T cell receptor (beta chain) was found in a study of blood T cell repertoires in COVID-19. V trimming: 2 bases; J trimming: 3 bases; junction bases outside the gene matches: 10. The CDR3 is 18 amino acids. Germline V gene lookup returns CDR1 SGHDN and CDR2 FVKESK. TCRdb's table, derived via immunoSEQ multiplex PCR, lists solely in-frame clones and lacks some. The sample carries about 240,000 clones, more than 85% recorded once. The sequence was collected from a man aged 35 to 55 who had recovered from COVID-19. Source material: PBMCs or T cells enriched from blood (not recorded which). The chain employs TRBV14 and TRBJ2-1; TRBD2 agrees at 10 bases. The CDR3 region has the DNA TGTGCCAGCAGCCAACCGACTAGCGGGCATAAATACTACAATGAGCAGTTCTTC. It translates to CASSQPTSGHKYYNEQFF.